This entry describes one TCR beta chain. The CDR3 runs to 15 residues. Looked up from germline, CDR1 is LGHNA and CDR2 is YSLEER. Losses at the gene ends were 2 bases for V and 8 bases for J; bases not matched to a gene: 6. Cells designated naive CD8 were CD45RO-negative and were positively selected for CCR7, with terminally differentiated effector memory CD45RA+ cells excluded. The source of the sample is a study of shared clonotypes between healthy human individuals. Profiling relied on immunoSEQ multiplex PCR, and the TCRdb table lists in-frame clones only, not all of them. The data show some 2 million clones, over 85% seen once.

The TCR originated in a man aged 18 to 30 in good health. The chain carries TRBV4-3 and TRBJ2-1; 10 bases are shared with TRBD2. Sequenced: naive CD8+ T cells sorted from blood. CDR3 sequence reads: CASSQILAGVYEQFF. The CDR3 nucleotides read TGCGCCAGCAGCCAAATCCTAGCGGGAGTGTATGAGCAGTTCTTC.